Listed here are 6 T cell receptor beta chains from one sample, sequenced in a study of radiation and T cells in renal cell carcinoma (dated by TCRdb to about 2020). Library preparation was by the immunoSEQ multiplex PCR assay. Drawn from immuneACCESS, this table holds only the in-frame rearrangements with V and J called that TCRdb kept. Clones are partly lost; checked studies trace under half to an unresolved V gene and leave the rest unexplained. Counted in this sample were roughly 120,000 clones; more than 80% of them appeared once. The ten largest clonotypes hold under 2.5% of the sample. What the time point label conveys for this sample: blood 2 weeks post-SBRT. The treatment or condition label, as the study defines it: 15 Gy SBRT to primary tumor, nephrectomy 4 weeks later. Sequenced material: blood, taken from a patient whose treatment included radiotherapy and nephrectomy. The receptors shown here come from a woman aged 60-70 years with renal cell carcinoma.

V gene TRBV9 combines with J gene TRBJ2-1; D possibly uses TRBD1 or TRBD2 (5 bases each). V shed 3 bases and J shed 9 bases, with 16 bases lying between them. In germline, CDR1 is SGDLS, CDR2 YYNGEE. The CDR3 covers 14 residues. CDR3 DNA: TGTGCCAGCAGCGCCGACCCCGGTGGGGGTGAGCAGTTCTTC. Its translation: CASSADPGGGEQFF.

The genes are TRBV28 and TRBJ1-2; TRBD1 matches 9 bases. V dropped 5 bases and J dropped 6; count of bases not matched to a gene: 7. CDR1 and CDR2 (germline): MDHEN, SYDVKM. The CDR3 has 14 residues. The CDR3 region has the DNA TGTGCCAGCAGTAAACCTGGACAGGGGCATGGCTACACCTTC. Translation gives CASSKPGQGHGYTF.

The chain carries TRBV7-3 and TRBJ1-6; 7 positions agree with TRBD1. Unmatched junction bases numbered 6, after V lost 8 bases and J lost 11 bases. Germline V gene lookup returns CDR1 SGHTA and CDR2 FQGTGA. This CDR3 contains 12 residues. CDR3 in amino acids: CASSGGRTPLHF. DNA of the CDR3: TGTGCCAGCTCAGGGGGTAGGACACCCCTCCACTTT.

This clone appeared a few times. The chain links TRBV4-2 to TRBJ2-7; no definite D call. This CDR3 has 14 residues. Germline-derived CDR1 and CDR2 are LGHNA and YNFKEQ. The germline V and J ends were trimmed by 1 base and 3 bases, with 10 bases remaining between them. The CDR3 loop reads CASSQVGQNYEQYF. CDR3 DNA: TGTGCCAGCAGCCAAGTCGGGCAGAACTACGAGCAGTACTTC.

The chain couples TRBV6-6 to TRBJ1-2; D gene ambiguous. V was shortened by 2 bases and J by 4 bases, with 8 bases between the two germline ends. CDR3 length: 13 residues. Germline V gene data show CDR1 as MNHNY and CDR2 as SVGAGI (reference sequence). DNA for the CDR3: TGTGCCAGCAGTTACGCGGCAGTCTATGGCTACACCTTC. It codes for CASSYAAVYGYTF.

The chain uses TRBV5-8 and TRBJ1-2; 7 bases fit TRBD1. In germline, CDR1 is SGHTS, CDR2 YDEGEE. The V and J ends lost 4 bases and 2 bases, in that order; junction bases with no gene match: 2. The CDR3 consists of 13 residues. The CDR3 loop reads CASSPDRNYGYTF. CDR3 DNA: TGTGCCAGCAGCCCGGACAGGAACTATGGCTACACCTTC.